This T cell receptor (beta chain) originates from a study of T cell repertoires in cytomegalovirus infection. Turning to the study itself: Well-studied HLA-B-restricted CMV epitopes were used in the study alongside recently identified HLA-C-restricted ones. Public TCR beta signatures were indicative of both CMV infection and a matching HLA type. Study results and limitations: Public TCR beta family frequency separated CMV-and-HLA carriers, including in an independent cohort. CMV-specific TCR beta clonotypes restricted by HLA-C dominated the ex vivo response.

TCRdb analysed the reads with MiXCR anew, one entry per CDR3 protein. The sample has 680,000 or so distinct CDR3 sequences; around 30% are singletons. The length of the CDR3 is 16 residues. As to this clonotype: Its target is not known. Compared with germline, one end of the junction differs, possibly owing to a read error.

The receptor's source is a human donor in good health (CMV status not recorded). Some clones in this sample may be carry-over from other donors' samples. The rearrangement uses TRBV12-3 or TRBV12-4 and TRBJ2-3; the match to TRBD2 covers 8 bases. Sequenced material: cultured PBMCs, taken from culture after CMV antigen stimulation. The CDR3 sequence: CASGFAAGGSADTQYF. In DNA, the CDR3 is TGTGCCAGCGGTTTTGCGGCGGGAGGTTCGGCAGATACGCAGTATTTT.